This TCR beta chain came from a study of blood T cell repertoires in COVID-19. Across the whole study: Sites across the United States, Italy and Spain contributed samples from acute and convalescent COVID-19. Sources were T cells, B-cell-depleted T cells, or PBMCs; the material itself was cDNA or gDNA.

Participant age was roughly 18 to 89 years, and participants resided in roughly 25 US areas. Cohort 3 donors counted as recovered after two negative PCRs, clearance, or resolved symptoms. TCRdb's table, derived via immunoSEQ multiplex PCR, lists solely in-frame clones and lacks some. The table records roughly 330,000 clones, over 75% of them present only once. The sequence was obtained from a man aged 25 to 40 who had recovered from COVID-19. Material for sequencing was PBMCs or T cells enriched from blood (not recorded which).

The CDR3 DNA is TGTGCCATCAGTGACCAGGGCTACGAGCAGTACTTC. Translated: CAISDQGYEQYF. The chain combines TRBV10-3 with TRBJ2-7; TRBD1 is a possible D gene (5 bases). Germline V gene sequence: CDR1 ENHRY, CDR2 SYGVKD. CDR3 size: 12 residues. Trimming took off 3 bases at V and 3 bases at J, with 6 bases between the two ends.